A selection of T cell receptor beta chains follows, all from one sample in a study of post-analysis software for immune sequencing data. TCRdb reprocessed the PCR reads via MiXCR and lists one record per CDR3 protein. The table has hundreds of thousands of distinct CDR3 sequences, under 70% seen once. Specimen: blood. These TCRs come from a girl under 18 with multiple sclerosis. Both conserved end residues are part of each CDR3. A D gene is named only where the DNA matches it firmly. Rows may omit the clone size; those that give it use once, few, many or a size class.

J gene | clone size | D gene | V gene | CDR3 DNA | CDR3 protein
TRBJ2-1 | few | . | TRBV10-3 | TGTGCCATCAGTGGGCCTCCGGGCCTCTACAATGAGCAGTTCTTC | CAISGPPGLYNEQFF
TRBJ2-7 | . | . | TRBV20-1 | TGCAGTGTAAGGGGGAGCCCTGACGAGCAGTACTTC | CSVRGSPDEQYF
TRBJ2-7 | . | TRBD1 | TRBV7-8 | TGTGCCAGCAGCCTATGGGAGGGACAGGGACCTTACGAGCAGTACTTC | CASSLWEGQGPYEQYF
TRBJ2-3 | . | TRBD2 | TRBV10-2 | TGCGCCAGCAGGAGCACTAGCGGGGGGGCCCAGAGCACAGATACACAGTATTTT | CASRSTSGGAQSTDTQYF
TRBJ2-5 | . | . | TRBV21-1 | TGTGCCAGCAGCAAGGGGGACAGGGATCAAGAGACCCAGTACTTC | CASSKGDRDQETQYF
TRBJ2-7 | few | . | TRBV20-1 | TGCAGTGCTAGCGGCTTGGGGGCTCTAGGCGAGCAGTACTTC | CSASGLGALGEQYF
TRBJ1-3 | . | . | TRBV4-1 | TGCGCCAGCAGTCCACTGGGGTCTGGAAACACCATATATTTT | CASSPLGSGNTIYF
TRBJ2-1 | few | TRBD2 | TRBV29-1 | TGCAGCGTTGAGTTTAGCGGGGCCGTGAGCTCCTACAATGAGCAGTTCTTC | CSVEFSGAVSSYNEQFF
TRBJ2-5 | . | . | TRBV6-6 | TGTGCCAGCGCCGGGTCTCAAGAGACCCAGTACTTC | CASAGSQETQYF
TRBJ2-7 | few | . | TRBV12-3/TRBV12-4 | TGTGCCAGCAGTCCTAGGACAAACTACGAGCAGTACTTC | CASSPRTNYEQYF
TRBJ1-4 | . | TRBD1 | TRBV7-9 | TGTGCCAGCAGCCCCGGGACAGGGCGCGAAAAACTGTTTTTT | CASSPGTGREKLFF
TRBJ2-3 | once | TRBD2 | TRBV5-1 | TGCGCCAGCAGCTCCGCTAGCGGGAGGAAGTCAGATACGCAGTATTTT | CASSSASGRKSDTQYF
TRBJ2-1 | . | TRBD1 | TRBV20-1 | TGCAGTGCTAGAGATCAGGGCAGGGGGAATGAGCAGTTCTTC | CSARDQGRGNEQFF